The T cell receptor beta chain under discussion was sequenced for a study of T-cell reconstitution after alpha-beta-depleted transplantation in children. CDR3 length: 14 residues. The germline V gene encodes CDR1 SGHRS and CDR2 YFSETQ. V lost 4 bases and J 0 bases, leaving 11 bases between the germline ends. This clonotype was seen a few times. Its antigen is unknown. General study results and limits: Once a year had passed after transplant, T-cell counts and diversity came mostly from newly produced T cells. Reported findings indicate that, about two months after transplant, alpha-beta T cells came from several hundred expanded clones, which were derived from non-depleted graft cells. Diversity of TCRbeta at day 60 was high in some patients, arising from surviving recipient T cells and thymic progenitors.

Unique molecular identifiers were built into the TCRbeta library. TCRdb reprocessed the PCR reads via MiXCR and lists one record per CDR3 protein. This sample has 600,000 to 800,000 distinct CDR3 sequences, with over 10% found just once. Source: PBMCs, taken before TCRalphabeta/CD19-depleted stem cell transplant. This clonotype originated in a girl aged 2 to 10 with congenital amegakaryocytic thrombocytopenia, due to receive a stem cell transplant. The V gene is TRBV5-1, the J gene TRBJ2-7, with a weak D call TRBD2 (6 bases). The CDR3 coding sequence is TGCGCCAGCAGCAGGGACTTCAGCTCCTACGAGCAGTACTTC. It codes for CASSRDFSSYEQYF.